This TCR beta chain was sequenced in a study of blood T cell repertoires in COVID-19 (dated by TCRdb to the early 2020s). Describing the broader study: Collaborator samples came from the United States, Italy and Spain and covered acute and convalescent phases of COVID-19. A de-identified subject ID, COVID-19 status, age in years and sex were almost always included in the sample metadata. The dataset comprised deeply sampled blood TCRbeta repertoires from subjects exposed to, actively infected with, or recovered from COVID-19. Where available, HLA class I and class II types were taken from metadata supplied by the sample provider and were not determined by assay-based typing. The prospective study material was composed of cDNA or gDNA derived from T cells, B-cell-depleted T cells, or PBMCs. The repertoires were released in a freely available public database intended as a resource for research on the immune response to SARS-CoV-2. The samples were drawn from two sources: the first 160 participants of the ongoing ImmuneRACE study, and fewer than 1,500 subjects contributed by 6 global collaborators.

TCRbeta CDR3 regions were amplified from genomic DNA using the immunoSEQ Assay, a bias-controlled multiplex PCR. Regarding the original processing steps: Nucleated cell counts per sample were estimated from amplification of reference gene primers within the assay. To quantify the absolute abundance of each unique TCRbeta CDR3 rearrangement, sequence reads were collapsed and filtered. For each sample, productive Simpson clonality was calculated as the square root of Simpson's diversity index over productive rearrangements. In TCRdb, the immuneACCESS table is reduced to in-frame sequences with V and J assigned. These tables do not hold every clone; where another copy was compared, an unresolved V gene accounts for under half, and the others remain unexplained. That table supplies the V and J calls and clone size; D and trimming were determined from the DNA. This sample is represented by 270,000 or so clones; roughly four fifths of them were singletons. The ten largest clones take up roughly 9.4% of the sample.

Samples from volunteer blood donors who had recovered from COVID-19 were contributed by a second Seattle source. Each collaborating institution followed its own protocols to collect whole blood in K2EDTA tubes. For TCRbeta analysis, collaborator samples were shipped as frozen whole blood, as isolated PBMCs, or as DNA extracted from either sample type. General conclusions and limits of the study: The quantity of clinical and demographic metadata differed by source and by participant and was supplied without curation.

To note about this clone: Which antigen it targets is not known. Base qualities are missing; no much larger clone stands one base away.

Trimming leaves V shorter by 4 bases and J shorter by 7 bases, with the junction holding 11 bases beyond the gene matches. Based on the germline V gene, the CDR1 and CDR2 sequences are SQVTM and ANQGSEA. The CDR3, from cysteine to phenylalanine, totals 14 residues. The only DNA kept is the CDR3, 42 bases in frame from the first base. The sequence is built from TRBV29-1 and TRBJ1-2; TRBD1 matches 8 bases in the middle. The sequenced sample consisted of peripheral blood. This clonotype was obtained from a woman aged 45-60 years who had recovered from COVID-19. The DNA is TGCAGCGTTGTCAAAGGCAGGGGGCAGGTTGGCTACACCTTC. Translated, this is CSVVKGRGQVGYTF. Reference TRBV29-1 and TRBJ1-2 genes cover what lies past the CDR3, so the full variable domain is SAVISQKPSRDICQRGTSLTIQCQVDSQVTMMFWYRQQPGQSLTLIATANQGSEATYESGFVIDKFPISRPNLTFSTLTVSNMSPEDSSIYLCSVVKGRGQVGYTFGSGTRLTVV.